This T cell receptor beta chain was observed in a study of early stage breast cancer tumors. About the research overall: Each sample averaged roughly 10-fold read coverage.

As regards this clone: No antigen is known for it. One end of the junction varies from germline; a read error may be responsible.

Study observations and caveats: Comparing each tissue with blood distinguished tumor from normal in about 85% of the 16 patients. Tumors had about 2.3-fold higher T cell density than normal breast.

Each sample had two DNA replicates, approximately 0.52 ug blood or roughly 1.5 ug tissue. The repertoire was sequenced with immunoSEQ multiplex PCR; TCRdb's copy has only in-frame clones and lacks some. This table holds 69,000 or so clones, 65% to 85% found once. The CDR3 extends over 13 amino acids. Per germline, CDR1 SGHDT and CDR2 YYEEEE. This chain connects TRBV5-6 to TRBJ2-2; D uncertain. The sequenced sample was blood. The sequence was collected from a person aged 40 to 49 with breast cancer. CDR3 coding DNA: TGTGCCAGCAATTCCCTTAACAGCGGGGAGCTGTTTTTT. Translation gives CASNSLNSGELFF. Combining the CDR3 with reference TRBV5-6 and TRBJ2-2 gives the whole variable domain DAGVTQSPTHLIKTRGQQVTLRCSPKSGHDTVSWYQQALGQGPQFIFQYYEEEERQRGNFPDRFSGHQFPNYSSELNVNALLLGDSALYLCASNSLNSGELFFGEGSRLTVL.